Sequencing of this T cell receptor beta chain was carried out in a study of blood T cell repertoires in COVID-19 (dated by TCRdb to 2020 to 2021). Broadly, across the study: The collaborator samples originated in the United States, Italy and Spain and spanned the acute and convalescent phases of COVID-19. The prospective study material was composed of cDNA or gDNA derived from T cells, B-cell-depleted T cells, or PBMCs. Subjects who had been exposed to COVID-19, were actively infected with it, or had recovered from it provided the deeply sampled blood TCRbeta repertoires that made up the dataset. The repertoires were made available in a free public database intended to serve as a resource for research on the immune response to SARS-CoV-2. Samples came from the ongoing ImmuneRACE study (first 160 participants) plus 1,254 subjects from 6 global collaborators. A de-identified subject ID, COVID-19 status, age in years and sex were almost always included in the sample metadata. HLA class I and class II types, where available, came from metadata supplied by the sample provider rather than from assay-based typing. Paper-wide results and their limitations: How much clinical and demographic metadata was included differed by source and by participant, and the metadata was provided uncurated.

Of note for this clone: No antigen is known for it. Per-base quality was not reported, and no clone a single base away is much larger than it.

TCRbeta CDR3 regions were amplified from genomic DNA by means of the immunoSEQ Assay, a bias-controlled multiplex PCR. The study's own analysis went as follows. Within the assay, amplification of reference gene primers was used to estimate how many nucleated cells each sample contained. To quantify the absolute abundance of each unique TCRbeta CDR3 rearrangement, sequence reads were collapsed and filtered. For each sample, productive Simpson clonality was calculated as the square root of Simpson's diversity index across productive rearrangements. Not all clones reach the TCRdb copy of this immuneACCESS table, which keeps in-frame sequences only. Checked studies attribute under half of the gap to unresolved V genes and leave the rest unexplained. D and trimming come from the DNA, and the V and J calls and clone size come from that table. Counted in this sample were about 150,000 clones; more than 75% of them appeared once. The ten top clones hold 2.2% of the sample.

Whole blood was collected in K2EDTA tubes by collaborating institutions according to the institutions' own protocols. For TCRbeta analysis, collaborators shipped samples as frozen whole blood, isolated PBMCs, or DNA extracted from either of those sample types. The CDR1 and CDR2 encoded by the germline V gene are SGHVS and FNYEAQ. The CDR3 spans 17 residues, from the cysteine through the phenylalanine. Only the CDR3 region is kept as DNA, spanning 51 bases read in frame from base 1. From V the trimming removes 3 bases and from J it removes 0 bases, while the gene matches leave 8 bases of the junction unaccounted for.

The chain employs TRBV7-6 and TRBJ2-1; 7 bases in the middle match TRBD2. The sequence was collected from a man between 65 and 85 years old with acute or convalescent COVID-19. Specimen: peripheral blood. The CDR3 region: CASSFISGTSSYNEQFF. The nucleotides are TGTGCCAGCAGCTTCATCAGCGGGACGAGCTCCTACAATGAGCAGTTCTTC. The CDR3 plus the reference TRBV7-6 and TRBJ2-1 genes for the other parts give the full variable domain: GAGVSQSPRYKVTKRGQDVALRCDPISGHVSLYWYRQALGQGPEFLTYFNYEAQQDKSGLPNDRFSAERPEGSISTLTIQRTEQRDSAMYRCASSFISGTSSYNEQFFGPGTRLTVL.